This TCR beta chain stems from a study of early T cells in non-severe SARS-CoV-2 infection. As for the study in general: Chains were not paired, and sequencing was done on bulk RNA from unsorted whole blood. Study outcomes and limitations: Missing private and CD4 specificities, VDJdb matching favored anti-spike CD8 responses.

V lost 0 bases and J lost 0, with 8 bases in between. In germline, CDR1 is DFQATT, CDR2 SNEGSKA (reference sequence). This CDR3 is 15 amino acids long. In its sample, this clonotype is medium-sized. The antigen is unknown. TCRdb itself ran the 5' RACE reads through MiXCR, one entry per CDR3 protein. The sample yields 30,000 to 40,000 distinct CDR3 sequences, about 4.5% seen once. The V gene is TRBV20-1, the J gene TRBJ2-2, with D possibly being TRBD1 (6 bases). The clonotype comes from an adult who was a healthcare worker with PCR-confirmed SARS-CoV-2 infection or an uninfected control (not recorded which). Sequencing input: whole blood. CDR3: CSAREGAANTGELFF. The CDR3 DNA reads as TGCAGTGCTAGAGAGGGGGCCGCGAACACCGGGGAGCTGTTTTTT.